This T cell receptor beta chain originates from a study of blood T cells in healthy people across ages (dated by TCRdb to the mid-2010s). Background for the entire study: Template switching captured roughly one uniquely barcoded TCR beta cDNA molecule per two T cells in model experiments. The study measured age-related changes in TCR beta repertoire diversity using deep sequencing normalized with unique cDNA molecular identifiers. The donors were divided into four age groups: young (average approximately 16 years), middle-aged (almost 40), aged (approximately 59) and long-lived (82). Donors of different ages were randomly distributed across sequencing lanes to avoid experimental bias. For two donors (one aged 18 to 29 and one aged 80 or older), the study analyzed two additional independent replicas of 1 million unique cDNA reads from the same blood draw. Paper-wide results and their limitations: Compared with the aged group, the long-lived group had more naive CD4+ T cells, fewer expanded clones and increased TCR diversity, suggesting age selection. Conclusive comparison of naive and antigen-experienced compartments was prevented by the profiling of bulk unsorted PBMCs. Observed TCR beta diversity correlated strongly with the percentage of naive T cells measured by flow cytometry. Estimates of total diversity based on one million sequenced T cells were regarded as lower bounds and as underestimates. Observed TCR beta diversity per million T cells fell roughly linearly with age, and a significant reduction was already apparent by age roughly 41. Donor CMV infection status was unknown, potentially confounding age-related changes in expanded clonotypes.

The donors were 40 or so Caucasian individuals from Russia, aged roughly 6 to 100 years, who were systemically healthy. Each donor gave 8 to 10 milliliters of peripheral blood, drawn into EDTA-treated Vacutainer tubes. Ficoll-Paque density-gradient centrifugation was used to isolate PBMCs, with at least 6.5 million obtained per sample. Trizol reagent was used to extract total RNA from PBMCs, with at least 6 micrograms per sample. Naive CD45RAhigh/CD27high T cell percentages were measured by flow cytometry on a PBMC aliquot from every donor. Libraries came from 5' RACE. Sequencing was performed on an Illumina HiSeq 2500. A second roughly 6 to 12 cycle PCR used a sample-barcoded 5' primer and a J-beta primer mix. A unique molecular identifier was introduced onto each TCR beta cDNA molecule by a template-switch 5' adaptor carrying 12 random nucleotides. Each sample yielded at least 2.5 million CDR3-containing paired-end reads. First-strand cDNA synthesis was performed from all RNA using the Mint cDNA synthesis kit, with priming by a TRBC-specific oligonucleotide. Following uracil-DNA glycosylase treatment, a first 18-cycle PCR with universal primers M1SS and BC2_uni_R was performed on all cDNA. The authors' pipeline ran thus. For normalization, 1 million high-quality reads were randomly selected from each sample, with every read carrying a distinct molecular identifier. Instead of being binned into consensus sequences, reads with shared molecular identifiers were discarded. MiTCR, set to a Q25 quality threshold and the strictest error-elimination algorithm, was used for CDR3 identification, clonotype clustering and error correction. A nonparametric unseen species model with Euler transformation was used to estimate lower-bound total TCR beta diversity. The public reads were run again by TCRdb, first through fastp at Q25 and then through MiXCR, and only productive beta chains were kept. CDR3 protein sequences are deduplicated, and each keeps its most common genes and DNA. The V and J calls follow TCRdb's processing rather than the paper's. Counted in this sample were roughly 1,800,000 distinct CDR3 sequences; 49% of them appeared once. Approximately 2.1% of the sample is held by the ten biggest clonotypes.

On this clonotype: Its antigen is currently not known. No base quality information exists; no much larger clone differs at one position.

CDR1 and CDR2 are drawn from the germline V gene: LGHNA, YNFKEQ. V is pruned by 1 base and J by 13 bases, leaving 13 bases of the junction without a gene match. The CDR3 goes from the cysteine to the phenylalanine over 15 residues. Only the CDR3 portion is preserved as DNA: 45 bases, with reading frame beginning at the first base. The sequence was collected from a middle-aged woman in good health. The chain is assembled from TRBV4-2 and TRBJ2-1; 7 of the junction bases match TRBD2. Source material: blood. The nucleotide sequence reads TGTGCCAGCAGCCAAGTGGTGGCGGGAGCAGAGACCCAGTTCTTC. This sequence encodes CASSQVVAGAETQFF.